What follows are 8 T cell receptor beta chains derived from one specimen sequenced in a study of blood T cell repertoires in COVID-19. Assay used: immunoSEQ multiplex PCR; TCRdb lists only in-frame clones, some missing. The data show roughly 130,000 clones, with around 80% seen just once and around 12% held by the top ten. The sequenced sample consisted of peripheral blood. These TCRs come from an elderly man with acute or convalescent COVID-19.

This sequence joins TRBV3-1 (or the pseudogene TRBV3-2) and TRBJ2-3, with 11 bases identical to TRBD2. The CDR3 has 17 amino acids. The trim removed 4 bases at V and 5 bases at J, leaving 11 bases unmatched. Germline values: CDR1 LGHDT, CDR2 YNNKEL (reference sequence). The CDR3 reads CASSLPGSGGAIDTQYF. CDR3 DNA sequence: TGTGCCAGCAGCCTGCCGGGTAGCGGGGGGGCTATAGATACGCAGTATTTT.

This rearrangement joins TRBV4-1 to TRBJ2-4; 12 nucleotides align to TRBD2. The CDR3 extends over 18 amino acids. J gave up 6 bases and V 0 bases, and 9 bases lay outside the gene matches. Germline loops: CDR1 MGHRA, CDR2 YSYEKL. The DNA for the CDR3 is TGCGCCAGCAGCCAAGATAGGGCTAGCGGGGGGGCCGCAAACATTCAGTACTTC. Its translation: CASSQDRASGGAANIQYF.

V and J are TRBV6-6 and TRBJ1-1; 8 nucleotides align to TRBD1. After removal of 2 bases from V and 4 bases from J, the junction contained 3 bases not matched to a gene. The germline CDR1 and CDR2 sequences are MNHNY and SVGAGI (reference sequence). The CDR3 loop spans 14 amino acids. CDR3 bases: TGTGCCAGCAGTTACCCAGGACAGGGCACTGAAGCTTTCTTT. Residues: CASSYPGQGTEAFF.

This chain joins TRBV27 and TRBJ2-2, with 11 positions matching TRBD1. CDR3 length: 15 amino acids. The trim removed 5 bases at V and 7 bases at J, leaving 6 bases unmatched. CDR1 is MNHEY, CDR2 SMNVEV, per germline (reference sequence). For the CDR3, the DNA is TGTGCCAGCAGTGCGGACAGGGGGCGCGGCGGGGAGCTGTTTTTT. Its protein product is CASSADRGRGGELFF.

V gene TRBV10-2 combines with J gene TRBJ2-7, with TRBD2 identical over 8 bases. The length of the CDR3 is 13 residues. Germline assignment: CDR1 WSHSY and CDR2 SAAADI. Trimming at V came to 4 bases and at J to 4 bases, leaving 3 bases not matched to a gene. The CDR3 region is CASSGSGVYEQYF. CDR3 DNA sequence: TGCGCCAGCAGTGGTAGCGGGGTTTACGAGCAGTACTTC.

In its sample, this clone ranks as medium-sized. The J gene is TRBJ1-5, the V gene TRBV24-1; maybe TRBD1 (5 bases). Germline loops: CDR1 KGHDR, CDR2 SFDVKD. V lost 4 bases and J 4 bases, leaving 7 bases between the germline ends. The CDR3 totals 13 residues. CDR3 region: CATSEGGNQPQHF. Here the CDR3 DNA reads TGTGCCACCAGTGAGGGGGGAAATCAGCCCCAGCATTTT.

This chain uses TRBV5-1 with TRBJ2-7; 11 bases fit TRBD1. The J segment lost 6 bases and the V segment lost 2 bases, leaving 4 bases of the junction unmatched. CDR3 size: 14 residues. Germline values: CDR1 SGHRS, CDR2 YFSETQ. The CDR3 region has the DNA TGCGCCAGCAGCTTAGGACAGGGGGCTTCCGAGCAGTACTTC. It specifies CASSLGQGASEQYF.

The chain has TRBV28 and TRBJ1-5; 7 nucleotides align to TRBD1. The V segment lost 6 bases and the J segment 1 base; nucleotides outside the gene matches: 6. The CDR3 consists of 15 residues. The V gene's germline CDR1 is MDHEN and CDR2 SYDVKM. CDR3 protein: CASSPRTGSNQPQHF. Written as DNA, the CDR3 is TGTGCCAGCAGCCCCCGGACAGGAAGCAATCAGCCCCAGCATTTT.